The rows below give T cell receptor beta chains drawn from one sample of a study of T cells after posttransplantation cyclophosphamide. Some clones are missing from TCRdb's copy, which holds only in-frame ones; the method was immunoSEQ multiplex PCR. The sample contains about 24,000 clones, none of them singletons. Sample: PBMCs. Receptor source: a woman between 55 and 75 years old in good health, CMV-negative, and a related stem cell transplant donor. CDR3s include the opening cysteine and the closing phenylalanine or tryptophan. Each record gives: V gene, clone size, J gene, D gene, CDR3 DNA, CDR3 protein. A D gene is named only where the DNA matches it firmly. Expanded clones get a size class; other rows say once, few or many, or leave the size out.

>TRBV9|-|TRBJ1-1|-
TGTGCCAGCAGCTACGGACAGAAGAACACTGAAGCTTTCTTT
CASSYGQKNTEAFF
>TRBV6-6|many|TRBJ1-6|-
TGTGCCAGCAGTATCACAGGCCATAATTCACCCCTCCACTTT
CASSITGHNSPLHF
>TRBV5-1|many|TRBJ1-4|TRBD1
TGCGCCAGCAGCCCGGGACAGGGGGCTGAGGAAAAACTGTTTTTT
CASSPGQGAEEKLFF
>TRBV5-8|many|TRBJ2-5|TRBD2
TGTGCCAGCAGCCCCCTCGGGGGGGGTTTGGCAGAGACCCAGTACTTC
CASSPLGGGLAETQYF
>TRBV19|few|TRBJ1-1|TRBD1
TGTGCCAGTAGTACCTCCCGGGACAGGGTTCAACAGTCTAACACTGAAGCTTTCTTT
CASSTSRDRVQQSNTEAFF
>TRBV4-3|-|TRBJ1-2|TRBD1
TGCGCCAGCAGCCAGCAGGACAGGGGGAACTATGGCTACACCTTC
CASSQQDRGNYGYTF
>TRBV7-2|many|TRBJ1-3|TRBD1
TGTGCCAGCAGCTCAGACAGGGATGGAAACACCATATATTTT
CASSSDRDGNTIYF
>TRBV2|-|TRBJ2-7|-
TGTGCCAGCAGGGGTCGGGGACAAACCTACGAGCAGTACTTC
CASRGRGQTYEQYF
>TRBV6-1|many|TRBJ2-7|TRBD1
TGTGCCAGCAGACCCGACAGGGGTTTCATCGAGCAGTACTTC
CASRPDRGFIEQYF
>TRBV6-6|many|TRBJ2-1|TRBD1
TGTGCCAGCAGTTACGCACTACCGGGACAGCGAATAATTAGGTTCTTC
CASSYALPGQRIIRFF
>TRBV19|few|TRBJ2-5|-
TGTGCCAGTAGGCCGGGGACTGCAAAAGGGACCCAGTACTTC
CASRPGTAKGTQYF
>TRBV7-9|many|TRBJ1-6|-
TGTGCCAGCAGCTCCTCCTTTCCCAGGGCACCCCTCCACTTT
CASSSSFPRAPLHF
>TRBV5-6|many|TRBJ1-1|-
TGTGCCAGCAGCTTGGCAGGGTCCACTGAAGCTTTCTTT
CASSLAGSTEAFF
>TRBV27|few|TRBJ2-3|-
TGTGCCAGCAGTTTAGAGGGCGGCCCCGTCGATACGCAGTATTTT
CASSLEGGPVDTQYF
>TRBV5-1|many|TRBJ2-1|TRBD2
TGCGCCAGCAGCCTCGGACTAGCGGGACCCTCTCCTACAATTGAGCAGTTCTTC
CASSLGLAGPSPTIEQFF
>TRBV6-1|many|TRBJ1-5|TRBD1
TGTGCCATCGGGACAGGGGGCAATCAGCCCCAGCATTTT
CAIGTGGNQPQHF
>TRBV5-1|many|TRBJ1-1|-
-
CASSFLEKNTEAFF
>TRBV7-7|few|TRBJ2-5|TRBD2
TGTGCCAGCAGCGCGGGAGTAGAAGAGACCCAGTACTTC
CASSAGVEETQYF
>TRBV28|many|TRBJ2-5|TRBD2
TGTGCCAGCAACGGAGGGACTAGGGGGGCCCAAGAGACCCAGTACTTC
CASNGGTRGAQETQYF
>TRBV19|many|TRBJ2-1|-
TGTGCCAGCAGATCCCCCCCCTACAATGAGCAGTTCTTC
CASRSPPYNEQFF
>TRBV11-2|many|TRBJ1-6|-
TGTGCCAGCAGCTTAGCGGGTTTTACGGATTCACCCCTCCACTTT
CASSLAGFTDSPLHF
>TRBV30|-|TRBJ2-5|-
TGTGCCTGGAGTGCAGGGCCCCCCGCCGAGACCCAGTACTTC
CAWSAGPPAETQYF
>TRBV9|-|TRBJ2-7|TRBD1
TGTGCCAGCAGCGTAGGCGGACAGGGTTTCTACGAGCAGTACTTC
CASSVGGQGFYEQYF
>TRBV5-1|many|TRBJ2-1|TRBD2
TGCGCCAGCAGCTTTCTACTAGCGGGAGGGCCCAAGTTCTTC
CASSFLLAGGPKFF
>TRBV21-1|-|TRBJ2-5|-
TGTGCCAGCAGCAAAGTAAGCGGACTAGCGAGGTTGGGTGGGAAAGAGACCCAGTACTTC
CASSKVSGLARLGGKETQYF
>TRBV4-2|many|TRBJ2-3|-
TGTGCCAGCAGCCAAGTTGTTGTCCCTGATACGCAGTATTTT
CASSQVVVPDTQYF
>TRBV5-1|many|TRBJ1-6|TRBD1
TGCGCCAGCAGCTTGGTCGGGACAGAAGGGTCACCCCTCCACTTT
CASSLVGTEGSPLHF
>TRBV19|many|TRBJ1-4|TRBD1
TGTGCCAGTAGACTTCGGGACAGGGGGTTTGAAAAACTGTTTTTT
CASRLRDRGFEKLFF
>TRBV30|many|TRBJ2-7|TRBD1
TGTGCCTGGCCATACCTCCGGGACAGGGGGGCCTACGAGCAGTACTTC
CAWPYLRDRGAYEQYF
>TRBV9|many|TRBJ1-1|-
TGTGCCAGCAGCGTTGGGGCAGGCTTAAACACTGAAGCTTTCTTT
CASSVGAGLNTEAFF
>TRBV13|-|TRBJ1-5|-
TGTGCCAGCAGCTTAGGCCAGGCCCAGCCCCAGCATTTT
CASSLGQAQPQHF
>TRBV6-5|many|TRBJ1-1|-
TGTGCCAGCAGTTACTCCCTGGACACCTACGAAGCTTTCTTT
CASSYSLDTYEAFF
>TRBV7-8|many|TRBJ2-4|TRBD2
TGTGCCAGCAGCTCCCGGGCTAGCGGAGTAGCCAAAAACATTCAGTACTTC
CASSSRASGVAKNIQYF
>TRBV10-3|many|TRBJ1-5|-
TGTGCCACCGCGGACAGCCCCAATCAGCCCCAGCATTTT
CATADSPNQPQHF
>TRBV7-6|many|TRBJ1-1|TRBD1
TGTGCCAGCAGCTTAGGGACAGGGGTAGCTGAAGCTTTCTTT
CASSLGTGVAEAFF
>TRBV6-1|many|TRBJ1-5|-
TGTGCCAGCAGTCTTCAGGATAGCAATCAGCCCCAGCATTTT
CASSLQDSNQPQHF
>TRBV9|-|TRBJ1-1|-
TGTGCCAGCAGCGTAGTGGGGGAGGAGGCCTTGAGTTCTGAAGCTTTCTTT
CASSVVGEEALSSEAFF
>TRBV6-5|many|TRBJ1-2|-
TGTGCCAGCAGTTACCGAAATAAGGGAGGAGGCTATGGCTACACCTTC
CASSYRNKGGGYGYTF
>TRBV5-5|many|TRBJ1-1|-
TGTGCCAGCAGACTGACAGGAGGTCTTGAAGCTTTCTTT
CASRLTGGLEAFF
>TRBV6-5|many|TRBJ2-7|-
TGTGCCAGCGGGGCCCTTTACGAGCAGTACTTC
CASGALYEQYF
>TRBV5-6|few|TRBJ2-5|TRBD2
TGTGCCAGCAGCTTGGTTCAAGCGGGGGAGACCCAGTACTTC
CASSLVQAGETQYF
>TRBV25-1|-|TRBJ2-3|-
TGTGCCAGCAGTTTTCTAGATACGCAGTATTTT
CASSFLDTQYF
>TRBV2|many|TRBJ2-6|TRBD1
TGTGCCAGCAGCTTGACAGGGTCTCTCTCTGGGGCCAACGTCCTGACTTTC
CASSLTGSLSGANVLTF
>TRBV7-2|few|TRBJ1-6|TRBD1
TGTGCCAGCAGCCGTACAGGGGCCTTCTCAAATTCACCCCTCCACTTT
CASSRTGAFSNSPLHF
>TRBV18|many|TRBJ1-4|-
TGTGCCAGCTCACCGCTGCCGACAGAGGCTAATGAAAAACTGTTTTTT
CASSPLPTEANEKLFF
>TRBV28|-|TRBJ1-1|TRBD1
TGTGCCAGCAGTCTCTACCGCAGGGGGCGGAACACTGAAGCTTTCTTT
CASSLYRRGRNTEAFF
>TRBV29-1|many|TRBJ2-2|TRBD1
TGCAGCGGGGGGACAGGGGCCACCGGGGAGCTGTTTTTT
CSGGTGATGELFF
>TRBV4-2|many|TRBJ2-3|TRBD2
TGTGCCAGCAGCCAAGGTGATAGCGGGAGGGACACAGATACGCAGTATTTT
CASSQGDSGRDTDTQYF